The present T cell receptor (beta chain) was sequenced within a study of blood T cell repertoires in COVID-19. Across the whole study: Samples representing acute and convalescent COVID-19 were sourced from the United States, Italy and Spain. PBMCs, B-cell-depleted T cells, or T cells provided the cDNA or gDNA that made up the material.

Authors' analysis steps: Cell counts per sample came from amplifying reference gene primers. The repertoire was sequenced with immunoSEQ multiplex PCR; TCRdb's copy has only in-frame clones and lacks some. V, J and clone size derive from that table, while D and trimming were established from the DNA sequence. Of over 130,000 clones in the sample, roughly 81% were seen once. The germline CDR1 and CDR2 sequences are SGHAT and FQNNGV. The CDR3 runs to 13 residues. Trimming pared 0 bases from V and 6 bases from J, leaving 9 bases between. V is TRBV11-2 and J is TRBJ2-7; D unclear. The receptor comes from a woman aged 45-60 years with active or convalescent COVID-19. Sequencing used peripheral blood. The CDR3 loop is CASSLDWPREQYF. CDR3 coding DNA: TGTGCCAGCAGCTTAGATTGGCCCCGCGAGCAGTACTTC.